This TCR beta chain comes out of a study of blood T cells in healthy people across ages. The CDR3 covers 14 residues. V gave up 4 bases and J gave up 3 bases, with 12 bases separating them. Germline V CDR1 and CDR2: SEHNR, FQNEAQ (reference sequence). Together with a sample-barcoded 5' primer, a J-beta primer mix was included in a second PCR lasting roughly 6 to 12 cycles. TCRdb itself ran the 5' RACE reads through MiXCR, one entry per CDR3 protein. The table includes around 800,000 distinct CDR3 sequences, 25% to 30% detected once. This clonotype has ten or more counts. The same data also contributed to another study, on T cells of mothers and their children.

This chain joins TRBV7-9 and TRBJ2-5; weak D call: TRBD1 (5 bases). The sequence came from a boy between 10 and 17 years old in good health. The sample consisted of blood. The CDR3 spells CASSSGHSEETQYF. CDR3 nucleotides: TGTGCCAGCAGCTCAGGACATTCCGAAGAGACCCAGTACTTC.